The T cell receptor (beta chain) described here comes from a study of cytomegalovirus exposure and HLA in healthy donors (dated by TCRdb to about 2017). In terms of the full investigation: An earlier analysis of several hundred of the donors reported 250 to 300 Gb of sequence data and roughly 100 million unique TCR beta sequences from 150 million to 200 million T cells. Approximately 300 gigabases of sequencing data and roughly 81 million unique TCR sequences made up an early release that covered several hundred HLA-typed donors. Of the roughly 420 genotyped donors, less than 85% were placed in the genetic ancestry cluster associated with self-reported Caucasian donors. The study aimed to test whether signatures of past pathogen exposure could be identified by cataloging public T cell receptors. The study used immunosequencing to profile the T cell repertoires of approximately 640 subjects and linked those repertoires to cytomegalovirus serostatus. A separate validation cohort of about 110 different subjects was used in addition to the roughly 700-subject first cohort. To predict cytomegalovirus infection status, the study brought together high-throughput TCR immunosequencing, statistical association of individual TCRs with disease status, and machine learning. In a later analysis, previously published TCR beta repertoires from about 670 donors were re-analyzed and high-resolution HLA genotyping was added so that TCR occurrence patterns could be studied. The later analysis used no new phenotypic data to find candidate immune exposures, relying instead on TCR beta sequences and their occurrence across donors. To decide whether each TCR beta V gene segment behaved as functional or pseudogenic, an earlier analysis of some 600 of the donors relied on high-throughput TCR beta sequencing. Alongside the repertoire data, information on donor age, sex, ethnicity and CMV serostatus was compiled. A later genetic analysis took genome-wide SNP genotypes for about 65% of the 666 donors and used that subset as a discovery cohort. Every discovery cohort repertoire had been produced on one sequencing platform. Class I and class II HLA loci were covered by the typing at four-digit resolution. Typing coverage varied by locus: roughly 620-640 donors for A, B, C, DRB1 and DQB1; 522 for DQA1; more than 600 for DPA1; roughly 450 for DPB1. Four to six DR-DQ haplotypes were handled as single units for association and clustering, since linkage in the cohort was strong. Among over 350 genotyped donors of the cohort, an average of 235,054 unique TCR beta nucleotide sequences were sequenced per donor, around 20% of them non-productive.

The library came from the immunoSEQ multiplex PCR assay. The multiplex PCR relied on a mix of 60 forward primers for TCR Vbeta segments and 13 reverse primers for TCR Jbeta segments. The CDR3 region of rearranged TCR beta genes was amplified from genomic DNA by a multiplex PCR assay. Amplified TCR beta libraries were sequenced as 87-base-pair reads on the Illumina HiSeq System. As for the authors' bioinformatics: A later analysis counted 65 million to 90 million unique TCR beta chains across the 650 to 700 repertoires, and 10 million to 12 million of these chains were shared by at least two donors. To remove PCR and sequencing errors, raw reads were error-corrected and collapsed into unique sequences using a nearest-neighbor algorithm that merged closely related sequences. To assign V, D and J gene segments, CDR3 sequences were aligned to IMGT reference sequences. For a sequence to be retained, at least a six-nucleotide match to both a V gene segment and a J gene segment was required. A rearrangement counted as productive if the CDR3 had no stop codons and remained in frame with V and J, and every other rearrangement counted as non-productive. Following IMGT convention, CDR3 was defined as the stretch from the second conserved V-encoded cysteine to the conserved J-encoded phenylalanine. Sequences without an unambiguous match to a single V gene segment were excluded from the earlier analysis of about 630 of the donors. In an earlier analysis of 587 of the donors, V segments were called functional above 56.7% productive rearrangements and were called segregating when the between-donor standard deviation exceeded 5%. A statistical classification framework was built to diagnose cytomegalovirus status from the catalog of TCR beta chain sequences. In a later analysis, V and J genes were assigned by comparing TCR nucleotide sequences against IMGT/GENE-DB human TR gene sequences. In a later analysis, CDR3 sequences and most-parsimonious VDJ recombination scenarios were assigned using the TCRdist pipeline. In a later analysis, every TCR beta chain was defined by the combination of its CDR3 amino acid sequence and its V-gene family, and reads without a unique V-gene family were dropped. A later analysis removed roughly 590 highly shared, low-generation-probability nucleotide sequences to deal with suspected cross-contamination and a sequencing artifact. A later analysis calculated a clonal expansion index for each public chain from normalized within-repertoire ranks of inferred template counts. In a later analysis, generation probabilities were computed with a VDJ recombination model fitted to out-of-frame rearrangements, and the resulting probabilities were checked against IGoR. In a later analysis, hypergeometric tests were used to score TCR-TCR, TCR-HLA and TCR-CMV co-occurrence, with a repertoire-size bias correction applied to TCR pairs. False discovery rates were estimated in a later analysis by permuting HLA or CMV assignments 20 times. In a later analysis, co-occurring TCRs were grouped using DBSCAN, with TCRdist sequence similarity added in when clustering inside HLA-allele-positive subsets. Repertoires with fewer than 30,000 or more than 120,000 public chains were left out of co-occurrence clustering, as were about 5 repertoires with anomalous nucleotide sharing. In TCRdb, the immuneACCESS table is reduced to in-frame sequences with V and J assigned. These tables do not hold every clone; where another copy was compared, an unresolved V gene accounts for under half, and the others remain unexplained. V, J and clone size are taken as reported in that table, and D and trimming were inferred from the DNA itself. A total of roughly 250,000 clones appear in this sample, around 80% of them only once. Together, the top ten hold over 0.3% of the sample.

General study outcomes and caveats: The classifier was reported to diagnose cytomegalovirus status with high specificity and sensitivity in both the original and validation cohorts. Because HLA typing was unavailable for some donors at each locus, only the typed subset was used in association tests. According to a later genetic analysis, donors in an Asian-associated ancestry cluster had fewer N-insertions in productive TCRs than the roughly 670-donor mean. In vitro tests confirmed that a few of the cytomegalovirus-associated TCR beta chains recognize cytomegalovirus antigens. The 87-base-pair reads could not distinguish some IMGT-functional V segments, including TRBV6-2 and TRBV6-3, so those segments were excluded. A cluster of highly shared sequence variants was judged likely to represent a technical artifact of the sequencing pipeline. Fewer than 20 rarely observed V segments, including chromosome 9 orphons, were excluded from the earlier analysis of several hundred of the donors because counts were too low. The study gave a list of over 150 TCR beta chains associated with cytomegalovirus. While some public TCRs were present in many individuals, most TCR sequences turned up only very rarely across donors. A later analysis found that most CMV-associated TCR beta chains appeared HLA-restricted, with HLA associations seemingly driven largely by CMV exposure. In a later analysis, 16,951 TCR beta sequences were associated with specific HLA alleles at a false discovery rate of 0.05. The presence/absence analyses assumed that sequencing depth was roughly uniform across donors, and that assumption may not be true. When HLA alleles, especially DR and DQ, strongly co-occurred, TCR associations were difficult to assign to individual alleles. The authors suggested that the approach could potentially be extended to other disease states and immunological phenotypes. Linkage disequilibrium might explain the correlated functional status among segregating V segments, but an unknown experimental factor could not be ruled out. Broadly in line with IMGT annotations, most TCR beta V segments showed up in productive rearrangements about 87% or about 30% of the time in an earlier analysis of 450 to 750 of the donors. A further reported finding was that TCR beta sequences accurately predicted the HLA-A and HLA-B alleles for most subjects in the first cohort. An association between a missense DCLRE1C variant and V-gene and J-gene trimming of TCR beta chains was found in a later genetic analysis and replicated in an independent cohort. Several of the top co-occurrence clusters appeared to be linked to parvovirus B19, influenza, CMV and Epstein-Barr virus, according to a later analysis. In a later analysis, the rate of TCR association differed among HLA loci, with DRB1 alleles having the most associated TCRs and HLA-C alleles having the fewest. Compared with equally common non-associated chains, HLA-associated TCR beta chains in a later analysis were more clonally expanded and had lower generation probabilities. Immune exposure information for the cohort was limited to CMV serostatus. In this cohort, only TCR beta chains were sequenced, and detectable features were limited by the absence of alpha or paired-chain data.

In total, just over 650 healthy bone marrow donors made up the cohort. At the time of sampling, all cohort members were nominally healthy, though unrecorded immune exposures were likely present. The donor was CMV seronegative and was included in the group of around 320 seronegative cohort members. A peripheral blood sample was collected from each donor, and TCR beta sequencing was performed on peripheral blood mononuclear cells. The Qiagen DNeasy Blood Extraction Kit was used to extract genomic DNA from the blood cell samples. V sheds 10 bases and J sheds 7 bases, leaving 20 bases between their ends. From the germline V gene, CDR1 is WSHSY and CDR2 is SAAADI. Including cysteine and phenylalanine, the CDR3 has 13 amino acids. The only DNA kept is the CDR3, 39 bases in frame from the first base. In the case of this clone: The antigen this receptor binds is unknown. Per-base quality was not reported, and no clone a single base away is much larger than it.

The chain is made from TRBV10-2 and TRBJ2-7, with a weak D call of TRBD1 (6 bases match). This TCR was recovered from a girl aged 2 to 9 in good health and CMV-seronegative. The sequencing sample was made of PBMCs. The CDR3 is CATYRVARNEQYF. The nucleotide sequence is TGCGCCACCTACAGGGTAGCTCGGAATGAGCAGTACTTC.